This T cell receptor beta chain was profiled in a study of a mutant IDH1 vaccine in newly diagnosed glioma. Overall study: The treated population exhibited a male proportion of approximately 62%, a female proportion of roughly 38%, and a mean age of about 39 years.

Produced via immunoSEQ multiplex PCR; TCRdb's table is partial and in-frame only. The sample carries approximately 60,000 clones, roughly four fifths recorded once. The germline V and J ends were trimmed by 8 bases and 2 bases, with 12 bases remaining between them. Germline CDR1 reads SNHLY; CDR2 reads FYNNEI. This CDR3 spans 13 amino acids. Time point noted: week 35, safety follow-up. All doses held 300 ug of mutant IDH1 20-mer peptide, with topical imiquimod. In its sample, this clone is medium-sized. Its antigen is currently unknown. Sequencing used PBMCs, obtained from a glioma patient whose treatment included an IDH1 peptide vaccine. The chain couples TRBV2 to TRBJ1-1; D is unresolved. The clonotype originates from a man aged 50-59 years with glioma. The CDR3 is CASPEGGNTEAFF. Here the CDR3 DNA reads TGTGCCAGCCCCGAGGGAGGCAACACTGAAGCTTTCTTT.